This T cell receptor beta chain was captured by sequencing in a study of T-cell reconstitution after alpha-beta-depleted transplantation in children. A TCRbeta library incorporating unique molecular identifiers was prepared. TCRdb reprocessed the PCR reads with MiXCR, giving one entry per CDR3 protein. The table records roughly 350,000 distinct CDR3 sequences, about 9.4% of them present only once. The CDR3 length is 18 residues. Germline V gene data show CDR1 as SGHAT and CDR2 as FQNNGV. The V gene lost 1 base and the J gene lost 2 bases, with 20 bases spanning the gap. This clonotype was recorded a few times.

The chain has TRBV11-2 and TRBJ2-5; a weak D match, TRBD2 (7 bases). The source of this sequence is a human donor who donated a stem cell graft to a child with acute lymphoblastic leukemia. The sample in question was PBMCs from the stem cell graft donor, obtained from the stem cell graft. DNA of the CDR3: TGTGCCAGCAGCTTAGTAAGGGGGGAGGCGGGAGCACAAGAGACCCAGTACTTC. It codes for CASSLVRGEAGAQETQYF.